This T cell receptor (beta chain) is drawn from a study of vaccination effects on CD4 cells after COVID-19. Repertoires were generated with immunoSEQ multiplex PCR, while TCRdb's copy carries only in-frame clones and drops some. The sample lists around 63,000 clones; less than 80% were seen once. Comments on this clone: Its antigen remains unknown.

V dropped 8 bases and J dropped 1 base, with 11 bases sitting between them. The CDR3 sequence is 13 residues long. CDR1 and CDR2 from the germline V gene are SEHNR and FQNEAQ (reference sequence). Antigen-specific CD4+ T cell clonotypes were called by their expansion after viral peptide-pool culture in ViraFEST. The culture ran for approximately 9 days before CD4+ T cells were isolated. Vaccinated recipients, who were negative for nucleocapsid antibodies, had no history of SARS-CoV-2 infection. With around 9.4 ug/ml peptides and about 9.2 IU/ml IL-2, fewer than 2.5 million PBMC per well were cultured. On both days 3 and 7, half of the culture medium was replaced with IL-2 medium.

The rearrangement links TRBV7-9 to TRBJ1-1; no clear D. The specimen comprised CD4+ T cells from PBMCs cultured with HCoV-OC43 spike peptides, sampled before COVID-19 vaccination. Indicated subset: HCoV-OC43 spike overlapping peptide pool stimulation. The source of this sequence is a human donor who received a COVID-19 vaccine. CDR3 in amino acids: CASLRGENTEAFF. The CDR3 nucleotides are TGTGCCAGCCTACGGGGTGAGAACACTGAAGCTTTCTTT.